The 2 T cell receptor beta chains reported below all come from one sample, sequenced in a study of cytomegalovirus exposure and HLA in healthy donors. Amplification used 60 Vbeta primers and 13 Jbeta primers. Sequenced by immunoSEQ multiplex PCR; TCRdb stores in-frame clones only, minus some. In the table there are under 150,000 clones, about 80% of which are singletons. Sequencing input: PBMCs. The receptors shown here come from a woman aged 25 to 39 in good health and CMV-seropositive.

V is TRBV7-2 and J is TRBJ1-4; TRBD1 matches 10 bases. This CDR3 has 15 amino acids. Per germline, CDR1 SGHTA and CDR2 FQGNSA. Trimming took 5 bases from V and 7 from J; bases not matched to a gene: 7. The CDR3: CASSAPGQGSEKLFF. The CDR3 nucleotides read TGTGCCAGCAGCGCGCCGGGACAGGGGAGTGAAAAACTGTTTTTT.

The V and J genes are TRBV27 and TRBJ2-7, with 10 positions matching TRBD2. The CDR3 is 15 amino acids. Germline V lookup: CDR1 MNHEY, CDR2 SMNVEV (reference sequence). The trim removed 8 bases at V and 0 bases at J, leaving 7 bases unmatched. CDR3 in DNA: TGTGCCAGCCGAGGGGGACTAGCGAGCTCCTACGAGCAGTACTTC. Translation gives CASRGGLASSYEQYF.